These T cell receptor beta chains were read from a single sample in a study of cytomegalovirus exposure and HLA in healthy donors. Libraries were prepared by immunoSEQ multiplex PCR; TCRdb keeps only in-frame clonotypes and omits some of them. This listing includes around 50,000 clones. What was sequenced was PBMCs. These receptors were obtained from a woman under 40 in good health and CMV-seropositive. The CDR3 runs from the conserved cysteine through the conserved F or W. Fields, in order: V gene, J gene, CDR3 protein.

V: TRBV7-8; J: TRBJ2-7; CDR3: CASSLALSPGGSYEQYF
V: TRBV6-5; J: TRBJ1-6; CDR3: CASSWGTGGSPLHF
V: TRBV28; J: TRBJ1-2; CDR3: CASSLPSRTGSGYTF
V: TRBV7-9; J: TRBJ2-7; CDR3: CASSSHDFYEQYF
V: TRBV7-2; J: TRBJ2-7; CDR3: CASSFGLEVYEQYF
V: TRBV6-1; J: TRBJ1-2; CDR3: CASSLSNYGYTF
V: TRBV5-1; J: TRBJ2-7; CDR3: CASSFDRGVYEQYF
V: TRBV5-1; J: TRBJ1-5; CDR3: CASSPTGGPYSNQPQHF
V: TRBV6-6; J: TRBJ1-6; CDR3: CAIGASSTYNSPLHF
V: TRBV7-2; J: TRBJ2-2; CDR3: CASSTTSGGSTGELFF
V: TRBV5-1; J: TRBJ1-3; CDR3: CASSLAAQGNTIYF
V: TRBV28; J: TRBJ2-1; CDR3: CASSQRLAGGNEQFF
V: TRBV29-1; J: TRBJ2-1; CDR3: CSVRRTEYNEQFF
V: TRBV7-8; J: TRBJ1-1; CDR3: CASSLGTENTEAFF
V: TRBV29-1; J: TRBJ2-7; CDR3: CSVGTSSYEQYF
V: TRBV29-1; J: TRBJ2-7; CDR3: CSVTISASYEQYF
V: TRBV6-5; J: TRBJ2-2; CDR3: CASRSGTGELFF
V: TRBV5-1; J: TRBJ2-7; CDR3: CASSLDLTSGAYEQYF
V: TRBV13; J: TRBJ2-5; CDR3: CASSLSQGGTQYF
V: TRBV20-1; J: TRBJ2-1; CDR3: CSAREGGEQFF
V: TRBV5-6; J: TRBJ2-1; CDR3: CASSAGTVQFF
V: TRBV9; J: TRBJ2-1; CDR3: CASSVELALSYNEQFF
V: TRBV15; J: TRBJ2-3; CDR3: CATSRDSVDTQYF
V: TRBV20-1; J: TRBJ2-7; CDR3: CSARRMEQYF
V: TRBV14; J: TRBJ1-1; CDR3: CASSQEQMNTEAFF
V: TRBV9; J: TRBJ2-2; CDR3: CASSVESGGAAGELFF
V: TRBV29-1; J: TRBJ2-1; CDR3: CSVRPGQGPYNEQFF
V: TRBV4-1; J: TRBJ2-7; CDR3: CASSRDRDYEQYF
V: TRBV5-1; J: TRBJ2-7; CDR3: CASSFDRRYEQYF
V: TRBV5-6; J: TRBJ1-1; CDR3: CASSLRTGGGAEAFF
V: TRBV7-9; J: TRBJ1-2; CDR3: CASSPFRTSEVDGYTF
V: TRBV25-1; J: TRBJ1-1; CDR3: CASSELSYGGMNTEAFF
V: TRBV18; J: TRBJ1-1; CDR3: CASSPVPGQGQLNTEAFF
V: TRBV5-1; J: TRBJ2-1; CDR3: CASSTGGSYNEQFF
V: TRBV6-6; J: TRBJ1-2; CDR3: CASSYSTLVGYTF
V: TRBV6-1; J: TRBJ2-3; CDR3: CASSDGWRDTQYF
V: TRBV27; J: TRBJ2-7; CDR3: CASSFGRAYEQYF
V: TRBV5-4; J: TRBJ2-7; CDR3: CASSPGTGAYEQYF
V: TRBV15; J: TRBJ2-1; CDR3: CATSRTSGGVDNEQFF
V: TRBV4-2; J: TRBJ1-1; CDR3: CASSQDRDRGLSEAFF
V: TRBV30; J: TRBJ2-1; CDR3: CAWSQGLADNEQFF
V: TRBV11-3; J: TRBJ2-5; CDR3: CASSLASGNGETQYF
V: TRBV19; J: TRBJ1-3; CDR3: CASSATGDHGNTIYF
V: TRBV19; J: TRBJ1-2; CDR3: CASSGQTANYGYTF
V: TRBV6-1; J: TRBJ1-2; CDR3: CASSLRRGVLGGYTF
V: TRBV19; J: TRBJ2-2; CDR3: CASSIGRYRDGELFF